This T cell receptor beta chain emerged from a study of blood T cell repertoires in COVID-19. Original methodology: For nucleated cells, counts were estimated from reference gene primer amplification. Assay: immunoSEQ multiplex PCR; the TCRdb copy retains only in-frame clones and omits some. The DNA was the basis for D and trimming; V, J and clone size are from that table. The repertoire holds 150,000 to 200,000 clones, with about 80% as singletons. This clonotype was obtained from an older woman who had recovered from COVID-19. Sample: PBMCs or T cells enriched from blood (not recorded which).

Here the CDR3 DNA reads TGTGCCATCAGTCCTGGACAGGGGGCTTACTCCGTGGTCACCGGGGAGCTGTTTTTT. This codes for CAISPGQGAYSVVTGELFF. The chain joins TRBV10-3 to TRBJ2-2; 11 nucleotides agree with TRBD1. Germline assignment: CDR1 ENHRY and CDR2 SYGVKD. J lost 4 bases, V lost 5 bases, and 15 bases had no gene match. The CDR3 consists of 19 residues.